This T cell receptor (beta chain) was identified during a study of shared clonotypes between healthy human individuals. Findings of the study overall: The generation probabilities recorded for non-shared clonotypes fell below those of clonotypes shared by all four donors. Richness estimates generally favored naive over memory subsets. Blood alone was sampled, and tissue repertoires likely differ.

It was into CD45RA+ naive and CD45RA-negative memory subsets that the CD4+ cells were split. TCRdb's table, derived via immunoSEQ multiplex PCR, lists solely in-frame clones and lacks some. The sample lists more than 900,000 clones, around 78% occurring once. This clone has at least ten counts. Antigen unknown. The CDR3 is 14 residues long. In germline, CDR1 is SGHDN, CDR2 FVKESK. V lost 4 bases and J lost 4; bases outside the gene matches: 3. The TCR sequence derives from a man in his late teens or twenties in good health. Some clones in this sample may be carry-over from other donors' samples. The chain links TRBV14 to TRBJ2-2; 7 bases agree with TRBD1. The sample consisted of memory CD4+ T cells from PBMCs. Sample subset: CD45RA-negative fraction. CDR3 loop: CASSRNRGTGELFF. The CDR3 DNA is TGTGCCAGCAGCCGCAACAGGGGCACCGGGGAGCTGTTTTTT.